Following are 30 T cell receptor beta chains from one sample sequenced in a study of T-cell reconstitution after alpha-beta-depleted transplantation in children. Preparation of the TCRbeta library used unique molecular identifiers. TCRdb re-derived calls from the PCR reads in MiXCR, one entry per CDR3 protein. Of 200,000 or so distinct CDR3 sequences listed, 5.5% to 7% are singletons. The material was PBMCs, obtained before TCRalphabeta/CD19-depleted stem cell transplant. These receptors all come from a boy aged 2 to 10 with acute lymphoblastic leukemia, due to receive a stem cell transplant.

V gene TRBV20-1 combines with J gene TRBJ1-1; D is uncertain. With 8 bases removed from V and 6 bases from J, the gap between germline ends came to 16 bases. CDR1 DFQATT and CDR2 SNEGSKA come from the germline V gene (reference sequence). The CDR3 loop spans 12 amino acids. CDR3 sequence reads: CSTKQSSPEAFF. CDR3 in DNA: TGCAGTACCAAACAGTCTAGCCCTGAAGCTTTCTTT.

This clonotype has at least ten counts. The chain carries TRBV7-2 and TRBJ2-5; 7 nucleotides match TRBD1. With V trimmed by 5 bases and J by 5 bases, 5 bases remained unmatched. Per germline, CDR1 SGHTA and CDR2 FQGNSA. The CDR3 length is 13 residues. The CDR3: CASSTRGGETQYF. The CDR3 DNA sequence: TGTGCCAGCAGCACTCGAGGGGGCGAGACCCAGTACTTC.

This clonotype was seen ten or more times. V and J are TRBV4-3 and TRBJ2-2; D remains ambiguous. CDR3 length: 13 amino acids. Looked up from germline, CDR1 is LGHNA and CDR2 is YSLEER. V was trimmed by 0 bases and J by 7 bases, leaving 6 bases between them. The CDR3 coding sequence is TGCGCCAGCAGCCAAGATCCAGGCGGGGAGCTGTTTTTT. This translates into CASSQDPGGELFF.

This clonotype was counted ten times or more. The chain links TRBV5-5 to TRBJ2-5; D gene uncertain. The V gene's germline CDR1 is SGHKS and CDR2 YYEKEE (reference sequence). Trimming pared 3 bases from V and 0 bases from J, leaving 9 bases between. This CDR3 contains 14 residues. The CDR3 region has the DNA TGTGCCAGCAGCTCTATGCGAAACCAAGAGACCCAGTACTTC. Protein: CASSSMRNQETQYF.

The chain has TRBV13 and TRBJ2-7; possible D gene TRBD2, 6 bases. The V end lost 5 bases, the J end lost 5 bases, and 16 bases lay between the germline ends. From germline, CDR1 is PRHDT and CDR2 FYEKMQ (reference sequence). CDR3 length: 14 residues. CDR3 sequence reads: CASSPGGGPHEQYF. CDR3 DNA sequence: TGTGCCAGCAGCCCCGGCGGAGGGCCCCACGAGCAGTACTTC.

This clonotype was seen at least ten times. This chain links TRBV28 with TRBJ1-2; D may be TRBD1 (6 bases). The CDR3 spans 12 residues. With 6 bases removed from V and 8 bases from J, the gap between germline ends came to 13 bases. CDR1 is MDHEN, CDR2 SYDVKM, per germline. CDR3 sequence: CASSLRGGGYTF. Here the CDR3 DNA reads TGTGCCAGCAGCCTCAGGGGCGGGGGCTACACCTTC.

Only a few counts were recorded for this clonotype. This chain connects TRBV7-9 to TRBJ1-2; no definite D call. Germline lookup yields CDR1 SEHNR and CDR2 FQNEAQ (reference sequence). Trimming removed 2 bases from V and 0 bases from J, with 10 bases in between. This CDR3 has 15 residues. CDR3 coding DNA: TGTGCCAGCAGCTTATCCGCCCCAGCTAACTATGGCTACACCTTC. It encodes CASSLSAPANYGYTF.

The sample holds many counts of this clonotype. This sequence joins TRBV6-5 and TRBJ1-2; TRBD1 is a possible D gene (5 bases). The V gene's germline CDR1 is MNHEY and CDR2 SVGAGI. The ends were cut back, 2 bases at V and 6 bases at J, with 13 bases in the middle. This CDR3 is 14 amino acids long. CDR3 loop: CASSYGGPEDGYTF. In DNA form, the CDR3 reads TGTGCCAGCAGTTACGGGGGTCCTGAGGATGGCTACACCTTC.

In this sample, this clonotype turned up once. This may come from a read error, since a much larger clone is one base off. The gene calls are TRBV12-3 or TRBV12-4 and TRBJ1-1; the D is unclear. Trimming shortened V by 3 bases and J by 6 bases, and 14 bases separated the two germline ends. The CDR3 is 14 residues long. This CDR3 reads CASSFFIPGSEAFF. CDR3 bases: TGTGCCAGCAGTTTCTTTATCCCAGGATCTGAAGCTTTCTTT.

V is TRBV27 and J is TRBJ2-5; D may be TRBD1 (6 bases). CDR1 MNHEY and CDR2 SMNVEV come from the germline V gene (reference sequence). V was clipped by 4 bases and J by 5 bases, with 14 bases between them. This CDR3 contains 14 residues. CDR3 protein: CASSSHREMETQYF. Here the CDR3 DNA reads TGTGCCAGCAGTTCGCACAGGGAAATGGAGACCCAGTACTTC.

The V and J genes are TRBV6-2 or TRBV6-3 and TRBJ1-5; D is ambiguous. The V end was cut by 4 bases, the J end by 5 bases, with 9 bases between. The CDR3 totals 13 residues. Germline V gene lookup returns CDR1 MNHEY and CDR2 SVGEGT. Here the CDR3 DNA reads TGTGCCAGCAGTTGGGGATTTGATCAGCCCCAGCATTTT. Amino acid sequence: CASSWGFDQPQHF.

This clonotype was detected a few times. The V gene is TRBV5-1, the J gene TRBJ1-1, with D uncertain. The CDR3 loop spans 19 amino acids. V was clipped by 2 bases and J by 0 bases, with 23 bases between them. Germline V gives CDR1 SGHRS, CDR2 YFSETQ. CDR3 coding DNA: TGCGCCAGCAGCTTATTGGTAGTTGGAATCGACTGGATGAACACTGAAGCTTTCTTT. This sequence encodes CASSLLVVGIDWMNTEAFF.

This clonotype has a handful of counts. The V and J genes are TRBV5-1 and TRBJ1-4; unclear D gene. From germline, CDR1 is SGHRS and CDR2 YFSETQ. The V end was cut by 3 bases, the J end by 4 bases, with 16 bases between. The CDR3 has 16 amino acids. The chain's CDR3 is CASSSSWSGNNEKLFF. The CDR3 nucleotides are TGCGCCAGCAGCTCGTCCTGGAGCGGGAATAATGAAAAACTGTTTTTT.

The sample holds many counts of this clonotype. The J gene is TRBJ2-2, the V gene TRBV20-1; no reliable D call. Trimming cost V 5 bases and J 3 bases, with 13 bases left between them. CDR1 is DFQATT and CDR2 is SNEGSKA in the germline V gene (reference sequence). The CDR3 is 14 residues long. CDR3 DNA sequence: TGCAGTGCTCCTTTATATGGGTACACCGGGGAGCTGTTTTTT. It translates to CSAPLYGYTGELFF.

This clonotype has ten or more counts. The CDR3 DNA reads TGTGCCAGCAGCCCAGACAGGGGCAGGACCGGGGAGCTGTTTTTT. Encoded protein: CASSPDRGRTGELFF. V is TRBV7-9 and J is TRBJ2-2; 8 bases are a match to TRBD1. The CDR3 runs 15 residues. Germline V CDR1 and CDR2: SEHNR, FQNEAQ (reference sequence). The V gene end was trimmed by 5 bases and the J gene end by 5 bases; junction bases not matched to a gene: 7.

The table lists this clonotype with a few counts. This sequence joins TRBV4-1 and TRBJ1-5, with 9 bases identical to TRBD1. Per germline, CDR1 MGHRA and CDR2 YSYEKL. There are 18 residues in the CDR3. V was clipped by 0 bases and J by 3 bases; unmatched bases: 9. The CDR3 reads CASSQDREGTGPNQPQHF. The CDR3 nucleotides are TGCGCCAGCAGCCAAGATCGGGAGGGGACAGGGCCCAATCAGCCCCAGCATTTT.

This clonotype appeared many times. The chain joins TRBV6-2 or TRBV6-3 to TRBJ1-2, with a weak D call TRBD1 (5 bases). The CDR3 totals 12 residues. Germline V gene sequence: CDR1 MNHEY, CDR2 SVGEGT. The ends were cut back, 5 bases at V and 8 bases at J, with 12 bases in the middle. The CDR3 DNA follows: TGTGCCAGCAGTACTACAGGTTACGGCTACACCTTC. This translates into CASSTTGYGYTF.

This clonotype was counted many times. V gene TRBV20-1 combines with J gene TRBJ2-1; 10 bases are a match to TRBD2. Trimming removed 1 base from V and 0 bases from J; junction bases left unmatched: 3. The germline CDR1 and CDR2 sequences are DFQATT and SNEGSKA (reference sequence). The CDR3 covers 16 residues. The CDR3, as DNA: TGCAGTGCTAGAGCGGGACTAGCGACCTCCTACAATGAGCAGTTCTTC. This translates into CSARAGLATSYNEQFF.

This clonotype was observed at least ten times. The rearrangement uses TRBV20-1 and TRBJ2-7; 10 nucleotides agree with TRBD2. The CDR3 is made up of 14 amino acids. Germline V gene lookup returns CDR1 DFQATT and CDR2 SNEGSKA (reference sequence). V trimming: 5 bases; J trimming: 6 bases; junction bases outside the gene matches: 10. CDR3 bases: TGCAGTGCTGCTGAGGGACTAGCGCGCGGCGAGCAGTACTTC. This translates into CSAAEGLARGEQYF.

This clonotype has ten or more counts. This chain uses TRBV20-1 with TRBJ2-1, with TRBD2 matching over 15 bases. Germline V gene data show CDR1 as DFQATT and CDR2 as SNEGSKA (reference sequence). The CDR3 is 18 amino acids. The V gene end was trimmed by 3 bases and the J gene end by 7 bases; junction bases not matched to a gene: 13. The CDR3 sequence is CSASGRTSGRAYRNEQFF. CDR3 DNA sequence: TGCAGTGCTAGCGGGAGGACTAGCGGGAGGGCCTATAGGAATGAGCAGTTCTTC.

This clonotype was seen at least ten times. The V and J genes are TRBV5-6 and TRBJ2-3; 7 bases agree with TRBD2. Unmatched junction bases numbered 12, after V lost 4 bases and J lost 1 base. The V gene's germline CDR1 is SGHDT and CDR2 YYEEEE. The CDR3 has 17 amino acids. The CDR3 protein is CASSPQTTSARTDTQYF. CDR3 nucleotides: TGTGCCAGCAGCCCTCAAACTACTAGCGCACGCACAGATACGCAGTATTTT.

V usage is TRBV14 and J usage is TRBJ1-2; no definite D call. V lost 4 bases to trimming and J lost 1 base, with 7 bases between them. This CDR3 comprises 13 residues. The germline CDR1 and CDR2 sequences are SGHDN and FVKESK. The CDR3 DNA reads TGTGCCAGCAGCCTGACCGATAACTATGGCTACACCTTC. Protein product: CASSLTDNYGYTF.

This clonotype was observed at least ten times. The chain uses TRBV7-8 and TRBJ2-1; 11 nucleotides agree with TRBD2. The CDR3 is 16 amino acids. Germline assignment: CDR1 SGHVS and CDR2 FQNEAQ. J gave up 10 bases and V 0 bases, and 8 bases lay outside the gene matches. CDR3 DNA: TGTGCCAGCAGCTTAGCCCTAGCGGGGGGTCCCCGGGAGCAGTTCTTC. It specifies CASSLALAGGPREQFF.

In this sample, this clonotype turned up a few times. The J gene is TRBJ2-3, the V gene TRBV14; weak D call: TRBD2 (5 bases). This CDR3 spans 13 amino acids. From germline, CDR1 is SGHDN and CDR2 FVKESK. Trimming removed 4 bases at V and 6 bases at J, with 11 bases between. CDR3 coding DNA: TGTGCCAGCAGCCGAGAGGAGGCGGATACGCAGTATTTT. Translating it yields CASSREEADTQYF.

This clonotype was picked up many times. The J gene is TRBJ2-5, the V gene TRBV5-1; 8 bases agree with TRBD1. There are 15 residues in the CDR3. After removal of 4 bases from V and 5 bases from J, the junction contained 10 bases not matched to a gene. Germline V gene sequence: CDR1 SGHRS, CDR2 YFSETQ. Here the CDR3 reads CASSQKRQGKETQYF. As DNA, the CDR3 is TGCGCCAGCAGCCAGAAACGACAGGGGAAGGAGACCCAGTACTTC.

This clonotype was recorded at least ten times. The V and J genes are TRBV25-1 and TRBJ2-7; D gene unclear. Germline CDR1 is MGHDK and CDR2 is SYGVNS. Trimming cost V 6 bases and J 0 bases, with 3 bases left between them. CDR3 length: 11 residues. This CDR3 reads CASRSSYEQYF. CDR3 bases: TGTGCCAGCAGAAGCTCCTACGAGCAGTACTTC.

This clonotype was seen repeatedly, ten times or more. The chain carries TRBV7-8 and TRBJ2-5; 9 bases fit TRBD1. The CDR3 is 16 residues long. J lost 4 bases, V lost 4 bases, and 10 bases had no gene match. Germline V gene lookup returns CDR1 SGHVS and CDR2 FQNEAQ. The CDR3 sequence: CASSSLTGGKLETQYF. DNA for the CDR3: TGTGCCAGCAGCTCACTCACAGGGGGCAAGTTAGAGACCCAGTACTTC.

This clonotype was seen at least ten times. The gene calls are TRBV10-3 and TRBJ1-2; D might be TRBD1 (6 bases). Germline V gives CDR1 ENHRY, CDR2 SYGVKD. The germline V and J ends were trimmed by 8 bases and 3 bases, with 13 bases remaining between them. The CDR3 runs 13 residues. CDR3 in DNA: TGTGCCATCTACAGGGAGGGGGACTATGGCTACACCTTC. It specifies CAIYREGDYGYTF.

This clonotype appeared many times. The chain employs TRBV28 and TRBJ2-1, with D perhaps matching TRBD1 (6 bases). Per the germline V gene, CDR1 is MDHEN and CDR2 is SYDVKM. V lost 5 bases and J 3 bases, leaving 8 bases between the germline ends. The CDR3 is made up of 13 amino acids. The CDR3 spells CASSTGIYNEQFF. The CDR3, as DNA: TGTGCCAGCAGTACAGGGATCTACAATGAGCAGTTCTTC.

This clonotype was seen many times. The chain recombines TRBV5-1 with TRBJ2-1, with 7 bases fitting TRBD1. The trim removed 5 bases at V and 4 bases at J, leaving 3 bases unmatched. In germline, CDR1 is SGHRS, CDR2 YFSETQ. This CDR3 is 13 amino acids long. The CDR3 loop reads CASSGGQYNEQFF. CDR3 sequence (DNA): TGCGCCAGCAGTGGGGGACAGTACAATGAGCAGTTCTTC.